The sample holds a few counts of the clone carrying this T cell receptor beta chain. Its target is unknown. The record originates from a study of CD8 T cells in ankylosing spondylitis. TCRdb analysed the 5' RACE reads with MiXCR anew, one entry per CDR3 protein. The sample has about 750,000 distinct CDR3 sequences, 15% to 20% seen once. Whole-study results and caveats: It was reported that disease-linked clones were significantly enriched in matched ankylosing spondylitis synovial fluid. A TCR beta motif of several highly homologous variants seemed to mark ankylosing spondylitis blood.

Sample: blood, either unsorted or a sorted T cell fraction (not recorded which). The TCR sequence derives from a male donor with ankylosing spondylitis.

CDR3 nucleotides: TGCAGCGTCGAACGGAGCAGGGGAGGTTCAAAGACCCAGTACTTC. This translates into CSVERSRGGSKTQYF. This rearrangement joins TRBV29-1 to TRBJ2-5, with D perhaps matching TRBD1 or TRBD2 (6 bases each). The CDR3 is made up of 15 amino acids. Trimming cost V 6 bases and J 6 bases, with 23 bases left between them. Germline V lookup: CDR1 SQVTM, CDR2 ANQGSEA. Based on the CDR3 plus reference TRBV29-1 and TRBJ2-5, the full variable domain is SAVISQKPSRDICQRGTSLTIQCQVDSQVTMMFWYRQQPGQSLTLIATANQGSEATYESGFVIDKFPISRPNLTFSTLTVSNMSPEDSSIYLCSVERSRGGSKTQYFGPGTRLLVL.